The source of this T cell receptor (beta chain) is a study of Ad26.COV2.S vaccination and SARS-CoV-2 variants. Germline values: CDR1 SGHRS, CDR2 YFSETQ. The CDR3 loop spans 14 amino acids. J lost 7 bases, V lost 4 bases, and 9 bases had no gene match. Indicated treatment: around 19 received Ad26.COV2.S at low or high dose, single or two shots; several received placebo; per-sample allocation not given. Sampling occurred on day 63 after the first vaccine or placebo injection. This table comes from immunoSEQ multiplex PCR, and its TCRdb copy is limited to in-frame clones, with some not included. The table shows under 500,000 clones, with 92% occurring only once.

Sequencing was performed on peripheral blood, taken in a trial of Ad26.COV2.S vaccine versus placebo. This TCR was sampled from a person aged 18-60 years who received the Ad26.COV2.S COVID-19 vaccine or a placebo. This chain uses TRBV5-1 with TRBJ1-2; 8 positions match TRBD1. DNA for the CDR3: TGCGCCAGCAGCCCCGGGCAGGGGGCCGGTGGCTACACCTTC. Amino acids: CASSPGQGAGGYTF.